This T cell receptor beta chain was retrieved from a study of Ad26.COV2.S vaccination and SARS-CoV-2 variants (dated by TCRdb to about 2021). For the study in its entirety: Donors in the vaccine arm were drawn from COV1001, a multicentre, randomized, double-blind, placebo-controlled phase I-IIa trial testing Ad26.COV2.S in healthy adults. The TCR-sequenced set comprised about 32 samples: about 19 Ad26.COV2.S vaccine recipients, 5 placebo recipients and 8 SARS-CoV-2 convalescent individuals. Investigators did not know the trial group allocation while performing experiments and assessing outcomes. Ad26.COV2.S was administered intramuscularly at a dose of 5x10^10 or 1x10^11 viral particles, either as one shot or as two shots given 56 days apart. Participants in the trial were split at random into five groups of five each, receiving low-dose or high-dose Ad26.COV2.S once or twice, or else placebo on both occasions. TCRbeta repertoire sequencing served as the tool for gauging how specific and how broad the SARS-CoV-2-reactive T cell receptors were following Ad26.COV2.S vaccination.

TCRbeta CDR3 regions were sequenced with the immunoSEQ Assay. After extraction, genomic DNA underwent amplification by bias-controlled multiplex PCR, followed by high-throughput sequencing. The study's processing was this. To quantify the absolute abundance of every unique TCRbeta CDR3 region, sequences were collapsed and filtered. T cell fraction was estimated by normalization of TCRbeta template counts to usable DNA, with usable DNA being measured through amplification of reference genes present in all nucleated cells. Repertoire TCRs were annotated as SARS-CoV-2-specific when V gene, CDR3 amino acid sequence and J gene were exactly matched to a known reactive TCR set. MIRA supplied the reference SARS-CoV-2 TCR set, which was filtered for enrichment in COVID-19-positive ImmuneCODE repertoires so that public or cross-reactive TCRs were removed. Using the MIRA antigens, annotated TCRs were further analysed by specific ORF or by position within an ORF. Breadth was defined as the number of annotated unique rearrangements divided by the total number of unique productive rearrangements, and depth was defined as the summed frequency of the annotated unique rearrangements. Two-sided Wilcoxon rank-sum tests were used to compare TCR breadth between groups. The source is immuneACCESS, and TCRdb retained only in-frame sequences with V and J called. Part of the clones is not carried over; for the studies checked, unresolved V genes explain less than half of this, and the remainder is unexplained. That table is the source of V, J and clone size, and D and trimming were worked out from the DNA. The table for this sample lists about 380,000 clones; roughly 85% of them were counted only once. Jointly, the top ten make up about 8% of the sample.

Overall results and qualifications from the work: After vaccination, spike-specific CD8+ and CD4+ T cell responses were reported to show substantial breadth. Non-spike TCR breadth was comparable between vaccine and placebo recipients, consistent with the vaccine containing only spike. It was noted by the authors that total T cell responses may have been underestimated by the TCR breadth and depth analyses. The study was not powered to compare responses between vaccine doses or regimens. Higher spike-specific TCR breadth was observed in Ad26.COV2.S recipients than in placebo recipients (P = 0.0014).

The treatment or condition label of this sample denotes: 19 received Ad26.COV2.S at low or high dose, single or two shots; roughly five received placebo; per-sample allocation not given. Repertoires of vaccine and placebo recipients were sequenced from samples taken on day 63 after the first injection. Between 29 July and 7 August 2020, Cohort 1b enrolled about two dozen adults aged 18-55 years at one site in Boston, USA. Ad26.COV2.S consisted of a replication-incompetent adenovirus type 26 vector by which a prefusion-stabilized SARS-CoV-2 spike protein from the original Wuhan strain was expressed. For this clone: Its antigen specificity is not known. No base quality values were provided; no much bigger clone lies one nucleotide off. This specimen includes other DNA sequences encoding the same CDR3.

The CDR3 measures 14 amino acids from cysteine to phenylalanine. Only the CDR3 DNA is retained, 42 bases long and in frame from the first base. CDR1 and CDR2 (MNHEY, SMNVEV) derive from the germline V gene (reference sequence). At the junction V is shortened by 2 bases and J by 5 bases; bases outside the gene matches: 0. The chain is made from TRBV27 and TRBJ2-2; 9 nucleotides in the junction match TRBD2. Here the sequenced sample was peripheral blood, taken in a trial of Ad26.COV2.S vaccine versus placebo. The TCR originated in a person aged 18-60 years who received the Ad26.COV2.S COVID-19 vaccine or a placebo. The CDR3 reads as follows: CASSLLAGTGELFF. The DNA reads TGTGCCAGCAGTTTACTAGCGGGGACCGGGGAGCTGTTTTTT.